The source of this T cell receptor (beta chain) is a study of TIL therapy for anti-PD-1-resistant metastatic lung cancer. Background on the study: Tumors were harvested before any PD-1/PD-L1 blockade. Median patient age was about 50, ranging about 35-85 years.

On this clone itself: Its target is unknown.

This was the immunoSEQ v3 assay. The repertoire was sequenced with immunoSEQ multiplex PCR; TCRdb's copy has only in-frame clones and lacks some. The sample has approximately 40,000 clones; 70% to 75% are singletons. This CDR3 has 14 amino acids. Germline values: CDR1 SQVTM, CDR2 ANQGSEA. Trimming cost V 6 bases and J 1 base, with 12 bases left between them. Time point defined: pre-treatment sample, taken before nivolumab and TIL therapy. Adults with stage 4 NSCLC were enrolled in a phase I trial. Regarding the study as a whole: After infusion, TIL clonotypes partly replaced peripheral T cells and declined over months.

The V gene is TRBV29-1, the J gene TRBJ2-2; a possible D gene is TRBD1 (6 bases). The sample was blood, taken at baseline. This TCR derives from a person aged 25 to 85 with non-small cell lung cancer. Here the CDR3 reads CSVGRGGNTGELFF. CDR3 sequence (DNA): TGCAGCGTCGGCCGAGGGGGGAACACCGGGGAGCTGTTTTTT.